This TCR beta chain originates from a study of blood T cell repertoires in COVID-19. Study in general: Italy, Spain and the United States were the sources of the convalescent and acute COVID-19 samples. PBMCs, B-cell-depleted T cells, or T cells were the source of the cDNA or gDNA that made up the material.

In the authors' methods: Estimation of nucleated cell counts was performed using reference gene primer amplification. Libraries were prepared by immunoSEQ multiplex PCR; TCRdb keeps only in-frame clonotypes and omits some of them. The V and J calls and the clone size are those of that table, but D and trimming were determined from the DNA. The table has about 270,000 clones, around 90% seen once. The CDR3 is made up of 14 amino acids. Germline CDR1 is MNHEY and CDR2 is SVGAGI. The J segment lost 3 bases and the V segment lost 7 bases, leaving 8 bases of the junction unmatched. The source material was peripheral blood. The sequence was obtained from a man aged 45-60 years with acute or convalescent COVID-19. This sequence joins TRBV6-5 and TRBJ1-2; 7 nucleotides agree with TRBD1. CDR3 bases: TGTGCCAGCACCCGACAGGGTGGATACTATGGCTACACCTTC. Its translation: CASTRQGGYYGYTF.